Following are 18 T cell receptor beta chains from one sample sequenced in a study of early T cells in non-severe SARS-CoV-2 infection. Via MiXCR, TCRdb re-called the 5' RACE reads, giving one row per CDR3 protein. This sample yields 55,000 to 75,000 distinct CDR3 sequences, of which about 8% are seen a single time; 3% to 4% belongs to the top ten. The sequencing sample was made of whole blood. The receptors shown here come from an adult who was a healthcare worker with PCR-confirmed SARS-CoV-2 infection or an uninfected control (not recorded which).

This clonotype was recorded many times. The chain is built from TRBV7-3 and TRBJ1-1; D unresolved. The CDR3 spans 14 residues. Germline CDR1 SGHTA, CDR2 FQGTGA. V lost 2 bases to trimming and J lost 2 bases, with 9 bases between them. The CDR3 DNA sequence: TGTGCCAGCAGCTTATCCCCAGGAAACACTGAAGCTTTCTTT. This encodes CASSLSPGNTEAFF.

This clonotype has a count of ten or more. As DNA, the CDR3 is TGTGCCAGCAGTTTAAAGGAGAACCATAACTATGGCTACACCTTC. Its protein is CASSLKENHNYGYTF. This chain joins TRBV27 and TRBJ1-2; no clear D. V shed 2 bases and J shed 1 base, with 11 bases lying between them. The CDR3 runs 15 residues. In germline, CDR1 is MNHEY, CDR2 SMNVEV (reference sequence).

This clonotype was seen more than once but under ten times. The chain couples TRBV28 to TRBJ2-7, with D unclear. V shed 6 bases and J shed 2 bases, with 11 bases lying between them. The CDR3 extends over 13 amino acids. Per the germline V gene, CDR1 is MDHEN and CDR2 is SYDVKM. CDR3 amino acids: CASSVDVAYEQYF. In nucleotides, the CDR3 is TGTGCCAGCAGCGTCGACGTTGCCTACGAGCAGTACTTC.

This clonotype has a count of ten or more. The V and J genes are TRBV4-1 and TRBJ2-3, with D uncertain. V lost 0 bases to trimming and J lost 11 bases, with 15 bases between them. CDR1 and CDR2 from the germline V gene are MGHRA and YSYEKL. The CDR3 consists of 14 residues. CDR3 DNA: TGCGCCAGCAGCCAAGATAGAAGCAGGACCTGGCAGTATTTT. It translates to CASSQDRSRTWQYF.

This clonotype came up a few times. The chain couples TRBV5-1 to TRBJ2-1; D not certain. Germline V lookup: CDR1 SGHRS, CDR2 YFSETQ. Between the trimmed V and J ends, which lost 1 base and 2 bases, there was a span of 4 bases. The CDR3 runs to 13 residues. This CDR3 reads CASSLWPYNEQFF. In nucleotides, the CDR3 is TGCGCCAGCAGCTTGTGGCCCTACAATGAGCAGTTCTTC.

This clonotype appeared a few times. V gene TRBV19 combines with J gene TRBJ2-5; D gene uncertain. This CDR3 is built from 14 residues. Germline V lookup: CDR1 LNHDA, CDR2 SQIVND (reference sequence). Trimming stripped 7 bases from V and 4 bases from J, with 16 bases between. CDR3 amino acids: CASKAISVGETQYF. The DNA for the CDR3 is TGTGCCAGTAAGGCCATTTCGGTAGGAGAGACCCAGTACTTC.

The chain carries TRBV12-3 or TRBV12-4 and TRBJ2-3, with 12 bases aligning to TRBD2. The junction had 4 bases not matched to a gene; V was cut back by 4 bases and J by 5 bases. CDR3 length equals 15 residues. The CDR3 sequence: CASSSQLAGGDTQYF. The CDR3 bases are TGTGCCAGCAGTTCGCAACTAGCGGGAGGAGATACGCAGTATTTT.

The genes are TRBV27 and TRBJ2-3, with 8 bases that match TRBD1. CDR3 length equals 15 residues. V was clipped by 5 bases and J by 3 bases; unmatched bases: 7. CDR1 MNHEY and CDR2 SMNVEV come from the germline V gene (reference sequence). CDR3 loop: CASSTRQGRTDTQYF. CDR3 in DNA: TGTGCCAGCAGTACTCGACAGGGGCGGACAGATACGCAGTATTTT.

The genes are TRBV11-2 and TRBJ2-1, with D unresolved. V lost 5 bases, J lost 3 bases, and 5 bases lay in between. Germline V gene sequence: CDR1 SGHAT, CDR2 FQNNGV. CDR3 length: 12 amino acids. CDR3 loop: CASSLLYNEQFF. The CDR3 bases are TGTGCCAGCAGCCTTCTCTACAATGAGCAGTTCTTC.

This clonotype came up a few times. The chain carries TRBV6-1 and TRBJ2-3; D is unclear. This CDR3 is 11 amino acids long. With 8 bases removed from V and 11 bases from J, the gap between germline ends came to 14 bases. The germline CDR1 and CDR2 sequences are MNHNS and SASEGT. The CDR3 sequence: CASGLARMQYF. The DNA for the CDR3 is TGTGCCAGCGGCCTGGCGAGGATGCAGTATTTT.

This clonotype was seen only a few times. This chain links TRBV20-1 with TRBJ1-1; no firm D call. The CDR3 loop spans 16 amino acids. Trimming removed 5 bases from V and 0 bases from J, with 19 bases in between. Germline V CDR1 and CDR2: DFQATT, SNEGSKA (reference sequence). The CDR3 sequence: CSAPRPLGPVNTEAFF. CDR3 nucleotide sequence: TGCAGTGCTCCCCGGCCCCTGGGTCCGGTGAACACTGAAGCTTTCTTT.

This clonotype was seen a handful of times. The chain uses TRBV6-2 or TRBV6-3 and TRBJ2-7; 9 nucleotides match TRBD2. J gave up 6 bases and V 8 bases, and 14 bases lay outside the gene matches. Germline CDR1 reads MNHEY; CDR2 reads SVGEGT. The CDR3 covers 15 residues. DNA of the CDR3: TGTGCCAGCTACCGGCCCTTAGCGGGAGTATCCGAGCAGTACTTC. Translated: CASYRPLAGVSEQYF.

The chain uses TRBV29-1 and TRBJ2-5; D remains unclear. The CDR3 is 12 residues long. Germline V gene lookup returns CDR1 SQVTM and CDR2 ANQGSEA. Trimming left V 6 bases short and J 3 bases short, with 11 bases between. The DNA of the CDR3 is TGCAGCGTCCGACGCCCGGAAGAGACCCAGTACTTC. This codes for CSVRRPEETQYF.

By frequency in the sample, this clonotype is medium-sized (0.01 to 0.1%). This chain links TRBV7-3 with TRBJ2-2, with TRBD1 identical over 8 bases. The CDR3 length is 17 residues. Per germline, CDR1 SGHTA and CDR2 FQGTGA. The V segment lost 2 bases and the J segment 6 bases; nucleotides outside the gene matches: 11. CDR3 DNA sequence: TGTGCCAGCAGCTTAGTCCAGGGGGCCGAGGCCGCCGGGGAGCTGTTTTTT. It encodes CASSLVQGAEAAGELFF.

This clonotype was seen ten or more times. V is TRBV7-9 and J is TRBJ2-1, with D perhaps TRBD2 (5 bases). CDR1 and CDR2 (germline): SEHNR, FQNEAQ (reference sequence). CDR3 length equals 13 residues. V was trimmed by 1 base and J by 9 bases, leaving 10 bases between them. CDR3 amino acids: CASSLDGAGEQFF. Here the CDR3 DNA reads TGTGCCAGCAGCTTAGATGGCGCGGGTGAGCAGTTCTTC.

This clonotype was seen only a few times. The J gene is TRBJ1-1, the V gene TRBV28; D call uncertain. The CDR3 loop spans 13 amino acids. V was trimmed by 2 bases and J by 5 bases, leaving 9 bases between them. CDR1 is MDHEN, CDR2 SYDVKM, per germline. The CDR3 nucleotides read TGTGCCAGCAGTTTAGGTGAGGGTACTGAAGCTTTCTTT. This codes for CASSLGEGTEAFF.

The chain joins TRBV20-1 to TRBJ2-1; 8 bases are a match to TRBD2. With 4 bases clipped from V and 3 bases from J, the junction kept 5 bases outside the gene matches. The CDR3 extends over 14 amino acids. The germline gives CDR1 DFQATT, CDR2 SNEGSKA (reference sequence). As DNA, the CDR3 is TGCAGTGCTATTAGCGGGATGCTCTACAATGAGCAGTTCTTC. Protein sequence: CSAISGMLYNEQFF.

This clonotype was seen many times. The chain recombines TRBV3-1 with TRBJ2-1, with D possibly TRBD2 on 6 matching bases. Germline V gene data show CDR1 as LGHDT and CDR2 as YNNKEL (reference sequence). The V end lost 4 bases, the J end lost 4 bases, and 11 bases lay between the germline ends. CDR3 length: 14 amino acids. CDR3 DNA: TGTGCCAGCAGCCCTGCGGACTATTACAATGAGCAGTTCTTC. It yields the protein CASSPADYYNEQFF.